The clone carrying this T cell receptor (beta chain) was seen once. Its antigen is undetermined. Libraries were prepared by immunoSEQ multiplex PCR; TCRdb keeps only in-frame clonotypes and omits some of them. The sample includes 2 million to 3 million clones, under 95% seen only once; the top ten take about 0.38%. The CDR3 covers 15 residues. The trim removed 6 bases at V and 4 bases at J, leaving 8 bases unmatched. Germline V CDR1 and CDR2: KGHSH, LQKENI. This sample is part of a study of shared clonotypes between healthy human individuals. Findings of the study overall: Of the naive CD4 clonotypes, roughly 5% were shared across several donors.

Sequences were obtained from naive CD4+ T cells from PBMCs. As to subset: CD45RA+ positively selected. The receptor comes from a man younger than 35 in good health. Some clones in this sample may be carry-over from other donors' samples. V usage is TRBV18 and J usage is TRBJ1-3; 8 bases agree with TRBD1. The CDR3 sequence is CASSLDRGEGNTIYF. As DNA, the CDR3 is TGTGCCAGCTCCCTCGACAGGGGCGAAGGAAACACCATATATTTT.